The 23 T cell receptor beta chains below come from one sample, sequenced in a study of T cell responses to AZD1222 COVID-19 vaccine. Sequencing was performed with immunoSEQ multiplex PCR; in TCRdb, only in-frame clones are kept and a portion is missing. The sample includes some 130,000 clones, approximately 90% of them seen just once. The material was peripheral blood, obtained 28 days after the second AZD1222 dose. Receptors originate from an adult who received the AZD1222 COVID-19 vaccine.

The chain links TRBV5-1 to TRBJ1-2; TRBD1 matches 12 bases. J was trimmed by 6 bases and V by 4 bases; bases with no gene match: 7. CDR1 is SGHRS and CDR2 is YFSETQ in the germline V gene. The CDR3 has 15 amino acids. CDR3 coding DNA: TGCGCCAGCAGCACGCCGGGACAGGGGGCGCATGGCTACACCTTC. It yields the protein CASSTPGQGAHGYTF.

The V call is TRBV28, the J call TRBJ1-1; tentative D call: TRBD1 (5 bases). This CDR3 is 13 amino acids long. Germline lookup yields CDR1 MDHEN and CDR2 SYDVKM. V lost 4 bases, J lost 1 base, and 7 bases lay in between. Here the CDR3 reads CASSSTGNTEAFF. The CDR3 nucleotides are TGTGCCAGCAGTTCCACAGGGAACACTGAAGCTTTCTTT. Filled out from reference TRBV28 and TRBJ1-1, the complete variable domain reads DVKVTQSSRYLVKRTGEKVFLECVQDMDHENMFWYRQDPGLGLRLIYFSYDVKMKEKGDIPEGYSVSREKKERFSLILESASTNQTSMYLCASSSTGNTEAFFGQGTRLTVV.

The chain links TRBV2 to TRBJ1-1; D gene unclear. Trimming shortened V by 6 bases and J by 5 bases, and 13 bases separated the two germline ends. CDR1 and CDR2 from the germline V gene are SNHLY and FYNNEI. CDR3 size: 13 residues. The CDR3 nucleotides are TGTGCCAGCAGCGACCACCCAGGAACTGAAGCTTTCTTT. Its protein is CASSDHPGTEAFF.

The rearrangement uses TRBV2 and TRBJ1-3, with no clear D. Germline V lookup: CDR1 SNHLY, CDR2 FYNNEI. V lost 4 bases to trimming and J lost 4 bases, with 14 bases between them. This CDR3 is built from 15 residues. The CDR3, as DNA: TGTGCCAGCAGTGCGCCCCCATACCCCGGAAACACCATATATTTT. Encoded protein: CASSAPPYPGNTIYF.

The CDR3 reads CASSPQVGGEQFF. The CDR3 DNA follows: TGTGCCAGCTCACCACAGGTAGGAGGTGAGCAGTTCTTC. The rearrangement links TRBV18 to TRBJ2-1; D might be TRBD2 (5 bases). This CDR3 region has 13 residues. Germline V CDR1 and CDR2: KGHSH, LQKENI. Trimming stripped 1 base from V and 9 bases from J, with 10 bases between.

The CDR3 region is CATSRDRDRGETQYF. CDR3 coding DNA: TGTGCCACCAGCAGAGATAGGGACAGAGGAGAGACCCAGTACTTC. The chain combines TRBV15 with TRBJ2-5; 7 bases line up with TRBD1. CDR1 is LNHNV and CDR2 is YYDKDF in the germline V gene (reference sequence). This CDR3 is built from 15 residues. Losses at the gene ends were 0 bases for V and 4 bases for J; bases not matched to a gene: 5. The full variable domain, in which reference TRBV15 and TRBJ2-5 provide the parts outside the CDR3, is DAMVIQNPRYQVTQFGKPVTLSCSQTLNHNVMYWYQQKSSQAPKLLFHYYDKDFNNEADTPDNFQSRRPNTSFCFLDIRSPGLGDTAMYLCATSRDRDRGETQYFGPGTRLLVL.

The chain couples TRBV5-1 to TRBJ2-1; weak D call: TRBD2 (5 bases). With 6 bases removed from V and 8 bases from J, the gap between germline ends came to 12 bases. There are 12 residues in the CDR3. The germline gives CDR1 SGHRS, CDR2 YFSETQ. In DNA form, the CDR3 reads TGCGCCAGCATGGACGGGGTTTATGAGCAGTTCTTC. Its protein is CASMDGVYEQFF.

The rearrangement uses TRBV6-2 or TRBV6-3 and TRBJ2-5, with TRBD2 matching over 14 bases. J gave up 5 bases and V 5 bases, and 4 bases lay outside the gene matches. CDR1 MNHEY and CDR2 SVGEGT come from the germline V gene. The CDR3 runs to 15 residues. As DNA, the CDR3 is TGTGCCAGCAGTCCGGGACTAGCGGGAGCGGAGACCCAGTACTTC. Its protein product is CASSPGLAGAETQYF.

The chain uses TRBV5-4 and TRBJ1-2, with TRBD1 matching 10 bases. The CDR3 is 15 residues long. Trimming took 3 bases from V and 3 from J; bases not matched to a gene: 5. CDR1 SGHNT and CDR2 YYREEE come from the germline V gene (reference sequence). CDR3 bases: TGTGCCAGCAGCTCGTCCGGGACAGGGGACTATGGCTACACCTTC. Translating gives CASSSSGTGDYGYTF. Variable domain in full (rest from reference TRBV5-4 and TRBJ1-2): ETGVTQSPTHLIKTRGQQVTLRCSSQSGHNTVSWYQQALGQGPQFIFQYYREEENGRGNFPPRFSGLQFPNYSSELNVNALELDDSALYLCASSSSGTGDYGYTFGSGTRLTVV.

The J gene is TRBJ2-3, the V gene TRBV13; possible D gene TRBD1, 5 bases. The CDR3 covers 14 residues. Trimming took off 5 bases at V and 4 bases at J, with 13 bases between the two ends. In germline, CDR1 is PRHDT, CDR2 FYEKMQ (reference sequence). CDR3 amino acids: CASSPDSFPDTQYF. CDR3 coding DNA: TGTGCCAGCAGCCCCGACAGTTTCCCAGATACGCAGTATTTT.

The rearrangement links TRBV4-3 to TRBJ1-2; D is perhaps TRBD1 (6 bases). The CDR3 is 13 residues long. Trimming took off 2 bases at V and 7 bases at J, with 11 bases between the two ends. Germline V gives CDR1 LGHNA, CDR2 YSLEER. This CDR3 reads CASSQSRGGGYTF. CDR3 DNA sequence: TGCGCCAGCAGCCAAAGCAGGGGAGGTGGCTACACCTTC.

The CDR3 DNA is TGTGCCAGCAGCTTAGCCAGGGAAGGCAATGAGCAGTTCTTC. Translation: CASSLAREGNEQFF. This chain joins TRBV7-2 and TRBJ2-1, with D perhaps matching TRBD1 (5 bases). The CDR3 has 14 amino acids. The V gene's germline CDR1 is SGHTA and CDR2 FQGNSA. V was trimmed by 0 bases and J by 6 bases, leaving 9 bases between them.

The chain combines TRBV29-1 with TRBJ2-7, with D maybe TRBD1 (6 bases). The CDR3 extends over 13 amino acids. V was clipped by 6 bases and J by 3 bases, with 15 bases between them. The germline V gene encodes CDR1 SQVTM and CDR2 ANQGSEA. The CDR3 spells CSVKDSRSYEQYF. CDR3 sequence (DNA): TGCAGCGTCAAGGACAGTAGGAGCTACGAGCAGTACTTC.

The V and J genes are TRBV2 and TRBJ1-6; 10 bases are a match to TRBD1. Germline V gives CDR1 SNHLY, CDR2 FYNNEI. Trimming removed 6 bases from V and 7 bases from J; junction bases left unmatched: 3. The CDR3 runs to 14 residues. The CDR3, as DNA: TGTGCCAGCAGCGGACAGGGGGGAAATTCACCCCTCCACTTT. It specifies CASSGQGGNSPLHF.

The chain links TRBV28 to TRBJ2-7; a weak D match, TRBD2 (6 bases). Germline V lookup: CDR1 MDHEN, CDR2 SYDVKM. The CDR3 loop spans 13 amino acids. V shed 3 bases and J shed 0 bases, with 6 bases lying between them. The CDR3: CASSFGSSYEQYF. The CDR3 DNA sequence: TGTGCCAGCAGTTTCGGGAGCTCCTACGAGCAGTACTTC.

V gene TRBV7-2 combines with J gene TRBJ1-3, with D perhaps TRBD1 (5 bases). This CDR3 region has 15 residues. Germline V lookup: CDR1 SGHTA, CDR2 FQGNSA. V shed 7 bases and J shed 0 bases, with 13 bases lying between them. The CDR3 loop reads CASTLRGSSGNTIYF. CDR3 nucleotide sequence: TGTGCCAGCACCCTGAGGGGAAGCTCTGGAAACACCATATATTTT.

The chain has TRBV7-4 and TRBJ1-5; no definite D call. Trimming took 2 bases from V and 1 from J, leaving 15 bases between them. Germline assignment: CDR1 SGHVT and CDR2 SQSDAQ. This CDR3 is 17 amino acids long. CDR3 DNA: TGTGCCAGCAGCTTAATTGTAGCGGTGGCGAGCAATCAGCCCCAGCATTTT. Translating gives CASSLIVAVASNQPQHF.

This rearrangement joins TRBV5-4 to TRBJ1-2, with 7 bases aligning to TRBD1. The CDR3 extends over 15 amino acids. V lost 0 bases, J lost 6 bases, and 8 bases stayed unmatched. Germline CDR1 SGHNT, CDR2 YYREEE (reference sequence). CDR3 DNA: TGTGCCAGCAGCTTGGATCAGTGGGACAGTCATGGCTACACCTTC. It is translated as CASSLDQWDSHGYTF.

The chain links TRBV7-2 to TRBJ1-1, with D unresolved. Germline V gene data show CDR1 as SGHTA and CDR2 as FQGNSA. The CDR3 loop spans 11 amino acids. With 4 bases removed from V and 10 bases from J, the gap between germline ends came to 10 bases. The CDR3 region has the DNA TGTGCCAGCAGCTCCCAAATGAGAGCTTTCTTT. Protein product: CASSSQMRAFF.

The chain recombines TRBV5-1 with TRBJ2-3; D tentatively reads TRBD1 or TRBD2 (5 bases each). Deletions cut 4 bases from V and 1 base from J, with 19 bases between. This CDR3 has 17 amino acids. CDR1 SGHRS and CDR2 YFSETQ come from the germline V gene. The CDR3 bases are TGCGCCAGCAGCCCCCGGGACCTCCGCATGGGCACAGATACGCAGTATTTT. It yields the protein CASSPRDLRMGTDTQYF.

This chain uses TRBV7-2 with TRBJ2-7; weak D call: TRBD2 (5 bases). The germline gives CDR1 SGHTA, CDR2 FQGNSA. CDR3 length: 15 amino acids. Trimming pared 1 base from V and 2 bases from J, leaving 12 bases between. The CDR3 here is CASSLGVGAPYEQYF. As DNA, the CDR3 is TGTGCCAGCAGCTTAGGTGTGGGAGCCCCCTACGAGCAGTACTTC.

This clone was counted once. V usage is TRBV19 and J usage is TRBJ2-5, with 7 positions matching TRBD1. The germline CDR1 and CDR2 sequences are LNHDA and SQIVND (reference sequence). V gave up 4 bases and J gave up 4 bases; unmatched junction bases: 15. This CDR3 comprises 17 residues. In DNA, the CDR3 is TGTGCCAGTAGTAAGGGTGCCCTTACAGGGGTGGCAGAGACCCAGTACTTC. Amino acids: CASSKGALTGVAETQYF.

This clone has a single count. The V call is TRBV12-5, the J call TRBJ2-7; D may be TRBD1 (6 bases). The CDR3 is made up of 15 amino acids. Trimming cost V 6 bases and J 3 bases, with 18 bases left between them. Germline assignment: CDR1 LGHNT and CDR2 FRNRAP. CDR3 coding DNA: TGTGCTAGTGGGGGACCCAGGGGCCCGTACTACGAGCAGTACTTC. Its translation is CASGGPRGPYYEQYF.